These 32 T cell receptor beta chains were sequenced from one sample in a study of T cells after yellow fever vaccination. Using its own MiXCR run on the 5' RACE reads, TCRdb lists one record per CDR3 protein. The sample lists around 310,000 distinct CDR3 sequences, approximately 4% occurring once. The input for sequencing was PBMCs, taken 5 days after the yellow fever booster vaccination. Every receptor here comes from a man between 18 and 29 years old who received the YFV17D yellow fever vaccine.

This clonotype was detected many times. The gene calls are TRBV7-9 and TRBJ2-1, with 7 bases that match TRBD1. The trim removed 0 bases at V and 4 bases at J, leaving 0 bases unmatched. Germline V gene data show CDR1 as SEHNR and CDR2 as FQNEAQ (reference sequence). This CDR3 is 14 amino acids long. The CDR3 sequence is CASSLAQGYNEQFF. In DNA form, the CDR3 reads TGTGCCAGCAGCTTAGCACAGGGGTACAATGAGCAGTTCTTC.

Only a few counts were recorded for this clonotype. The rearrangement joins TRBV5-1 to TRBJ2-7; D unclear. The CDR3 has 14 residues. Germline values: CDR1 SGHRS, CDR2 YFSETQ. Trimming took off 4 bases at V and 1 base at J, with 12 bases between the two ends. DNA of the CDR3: TGCGCCAGCAGCAAGGACGGTTTTTCCTACGAGCAGTACTTC. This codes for CASSKDGFSYEQYF.

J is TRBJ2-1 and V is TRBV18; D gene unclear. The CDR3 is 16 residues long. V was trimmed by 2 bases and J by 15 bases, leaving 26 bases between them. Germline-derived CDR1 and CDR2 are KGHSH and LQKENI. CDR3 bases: TGTGCCAGCTCACCAGGGCGAGTTGGCGCAGAACCTCAGCGGTTCTTC. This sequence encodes CASSPGRVGAEPQRFF.

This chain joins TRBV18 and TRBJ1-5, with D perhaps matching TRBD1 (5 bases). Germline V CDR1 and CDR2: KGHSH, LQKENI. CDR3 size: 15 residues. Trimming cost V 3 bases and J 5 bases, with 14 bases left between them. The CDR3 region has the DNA TGTGCCAGCTCACCCTACACGGGGGGGGATCAGCCCCAGCATTTT. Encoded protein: CASSPYTGGDQPQHF.

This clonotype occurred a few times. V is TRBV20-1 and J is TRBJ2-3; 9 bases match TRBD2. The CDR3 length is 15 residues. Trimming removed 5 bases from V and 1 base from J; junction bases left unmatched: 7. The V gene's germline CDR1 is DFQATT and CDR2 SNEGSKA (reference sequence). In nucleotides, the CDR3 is TGCAGTGCTCCCCTAGGCGGGGGGGGCACAGATACGCAGTATTTT. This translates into CSAPLGGGGTDTQYF.

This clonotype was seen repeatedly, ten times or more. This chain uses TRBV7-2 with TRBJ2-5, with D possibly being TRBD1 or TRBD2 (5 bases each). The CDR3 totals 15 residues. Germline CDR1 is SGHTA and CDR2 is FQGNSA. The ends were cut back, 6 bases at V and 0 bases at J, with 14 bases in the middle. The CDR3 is CASSVSGQYQETQYF. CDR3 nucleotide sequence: TGTGCCAGCAGTGTATCGGGGCAGTACCAAGAGACCCAGTACTTC. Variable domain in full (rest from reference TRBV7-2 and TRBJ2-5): GAGVSQSPSNKVTEKGKDVELRCDPISGHTALYWYRQSLGQGLEFLIYFQGNSAPDKSGLPSDRFSAERTGGSVSTLTIQRTQQEDSAVYLCASSVSGQYQETQYFGPGTRLLVL.

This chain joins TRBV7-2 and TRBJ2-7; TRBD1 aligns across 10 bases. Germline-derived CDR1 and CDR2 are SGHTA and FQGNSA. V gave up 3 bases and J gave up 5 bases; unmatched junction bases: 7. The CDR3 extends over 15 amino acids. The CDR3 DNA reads TGTGCCAGCAGCTTCCGACAGGGGGCGGACGACGAGCAGTACTTC. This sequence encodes CASSFRQGADDEQYF.

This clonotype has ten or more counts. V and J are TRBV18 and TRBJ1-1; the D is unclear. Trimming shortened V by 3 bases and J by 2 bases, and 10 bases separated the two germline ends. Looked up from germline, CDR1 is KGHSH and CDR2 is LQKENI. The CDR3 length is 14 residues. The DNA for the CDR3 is TGTGCCAGCTCACCGGCGGGATCAAACACTGAAGCTTTCTTT. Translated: CASSPAGSNTEAFF. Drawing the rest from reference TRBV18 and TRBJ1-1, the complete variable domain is NAGVMQNPRHLVRRRGQEARLRCSPMKGHSHVYWYRQLPEEGLKFMVYLQKENIIDESGMPKERFSAEFPKEGPSILRIQQVVRGDSAAYFCASSPAGSNTEAFFGQGTRLTVV.

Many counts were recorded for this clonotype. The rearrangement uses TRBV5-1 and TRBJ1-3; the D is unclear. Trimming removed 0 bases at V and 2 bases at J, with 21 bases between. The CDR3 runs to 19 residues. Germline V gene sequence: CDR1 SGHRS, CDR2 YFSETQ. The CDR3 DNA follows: TGCGCCAGCAGCTTGGGTCTGTTAAACGCCAGGAGAACTGGAAACACCATATATTTT. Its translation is CASSLGLLNARRTGNTIYF. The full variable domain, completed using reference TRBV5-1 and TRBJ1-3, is KAGVTQTPRYLIKTRGQQVTLSCSPISGHRSVSWYQQTPGQGLQFLFEYFSETQRNKGNFPGRFSGRQFSNSRSEMNVSTLELGDSALYLCASSLGLLNARRTGNTIYFGEGSWLTVV.

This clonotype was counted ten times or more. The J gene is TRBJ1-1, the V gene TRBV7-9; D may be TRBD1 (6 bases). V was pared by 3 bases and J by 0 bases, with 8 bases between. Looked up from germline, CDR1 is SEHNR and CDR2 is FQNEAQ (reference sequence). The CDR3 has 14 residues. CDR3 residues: CASSFGGLNTEAFF. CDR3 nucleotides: TGTGCCAGCAGCTTCGGGGGCCTGAACACTGAAGCTTTCTTT.

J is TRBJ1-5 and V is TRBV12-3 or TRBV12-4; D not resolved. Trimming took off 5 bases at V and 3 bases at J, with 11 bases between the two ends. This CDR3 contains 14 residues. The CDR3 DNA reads TGTGCCAGCAGTCCCGATCAATTCAATCAGCCCCAGCATTTT. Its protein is CASSPDQFNQPQHF.

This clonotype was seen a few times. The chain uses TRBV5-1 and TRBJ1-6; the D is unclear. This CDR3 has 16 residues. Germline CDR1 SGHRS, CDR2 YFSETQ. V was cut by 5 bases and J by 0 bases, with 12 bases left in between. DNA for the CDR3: TGCGCCAGCAGAGAGGGAAAAAGCTCCTATAATTCACCCCTCCACTTT. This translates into CASREGKSSYNSPLHF. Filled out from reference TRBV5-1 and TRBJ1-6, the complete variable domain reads KAGVTQTPRYLIKTRGQQVTLSCSPISGHRSVSWYQQTPGQGLQFLFEYFSETQRNKGNFPGRFSGRQFSNSRSEMNVSTLELGDSALYLCASREGKSSYNSPLHFGNGTRLTVT.

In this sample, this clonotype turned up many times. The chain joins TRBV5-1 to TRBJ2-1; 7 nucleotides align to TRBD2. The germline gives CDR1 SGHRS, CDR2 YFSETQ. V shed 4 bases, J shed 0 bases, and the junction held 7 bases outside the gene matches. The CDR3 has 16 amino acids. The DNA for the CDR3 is TGCGCCAGCAGCCACGAAGCGGGGAGCTCCTACAATGAGCAGTTCTTC. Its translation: CASSHEAGSSYNEQFF.

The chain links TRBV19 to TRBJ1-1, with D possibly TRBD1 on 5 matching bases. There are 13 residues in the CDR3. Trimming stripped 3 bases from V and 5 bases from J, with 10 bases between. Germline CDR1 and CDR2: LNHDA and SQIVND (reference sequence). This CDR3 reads CASSIGAGTEAFF. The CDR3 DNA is TGTGCCAGTAGTATCGGGGCAGGGACTGAAGCTTTCTTT.

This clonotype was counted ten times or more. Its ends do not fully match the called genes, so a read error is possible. CDR3 sequence (DNA): TGTGCCAGCAGTTTCAGGGGCACCGGGGAGCTGTTTTTT. This encodes CASSFRGTGELFF. This rearrangement joins TRBV5-1 to TRBJ2-2, with D possibly TRBD1 on 6 matching bases. The CDR3 totals 13 residues. Germline V gene data show CDR1 as SGHRS and CDR2 as YFSETQ.

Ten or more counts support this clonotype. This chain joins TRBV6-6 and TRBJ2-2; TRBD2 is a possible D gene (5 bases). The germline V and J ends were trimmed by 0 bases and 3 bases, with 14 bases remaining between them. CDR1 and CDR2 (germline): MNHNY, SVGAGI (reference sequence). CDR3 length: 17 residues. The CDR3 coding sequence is TGTGCCAGCAGTTACTCCCTGGGAGCCGAGTACACCGGGGAGCTGTTTTTT. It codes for CASSYSLGAEYTGELFF.

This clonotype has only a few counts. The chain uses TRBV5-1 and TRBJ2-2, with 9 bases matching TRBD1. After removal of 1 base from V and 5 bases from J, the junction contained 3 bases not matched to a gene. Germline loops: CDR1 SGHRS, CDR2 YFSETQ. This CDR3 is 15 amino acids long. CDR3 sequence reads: CASSLMGQGTGELFF. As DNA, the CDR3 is TGCGCCAGCAGCTTGATGGGACAGGGAACCGGGGAGCTGTTTTTT. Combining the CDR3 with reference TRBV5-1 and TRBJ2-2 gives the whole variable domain KAGVTQTPRYLIKTRGQQVTLSCSPISGHRSVSWYQQTPGQGLQFLFEYFSETQRNKGNFPGRFSGRQFSNSRSEMNVSTLELGDSALYLCASSLMGQGTGELFFGEGSRLTVL.

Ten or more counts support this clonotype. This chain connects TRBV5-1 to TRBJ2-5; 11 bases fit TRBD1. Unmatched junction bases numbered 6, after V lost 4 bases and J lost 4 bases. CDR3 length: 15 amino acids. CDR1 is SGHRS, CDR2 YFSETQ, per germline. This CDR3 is CASSGGQGALETQYF. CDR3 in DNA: TGCGCCAGCAGCGGCGGACAGGGGGCATTAGAGACCCAGTACTTC.

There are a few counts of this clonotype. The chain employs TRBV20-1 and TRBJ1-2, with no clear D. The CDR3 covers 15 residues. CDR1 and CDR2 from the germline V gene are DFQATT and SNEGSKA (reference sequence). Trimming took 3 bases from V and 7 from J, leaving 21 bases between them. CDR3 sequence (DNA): TGCAGTGCTAGTTCCCTCGACGGGTACCAAGGTGGCTACACCTTC. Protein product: CSASSLDGYQGGYTF.

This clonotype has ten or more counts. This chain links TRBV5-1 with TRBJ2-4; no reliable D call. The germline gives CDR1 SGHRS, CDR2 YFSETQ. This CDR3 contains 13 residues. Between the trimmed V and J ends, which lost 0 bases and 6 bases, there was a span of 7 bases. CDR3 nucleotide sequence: TGCGCCAGCAGCTTGGGTTGGACAAACATTCAGTACTTC. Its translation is CASSLGWTNIQYF.

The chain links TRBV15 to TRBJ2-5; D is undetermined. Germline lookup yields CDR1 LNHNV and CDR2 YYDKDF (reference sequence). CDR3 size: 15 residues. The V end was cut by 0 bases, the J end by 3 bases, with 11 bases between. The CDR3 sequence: CATSREIRRKETQYF. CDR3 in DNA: TGTGCCACCAGCAGAGAGATTCGGCGGAAAGAGACCCAGTACTTC.

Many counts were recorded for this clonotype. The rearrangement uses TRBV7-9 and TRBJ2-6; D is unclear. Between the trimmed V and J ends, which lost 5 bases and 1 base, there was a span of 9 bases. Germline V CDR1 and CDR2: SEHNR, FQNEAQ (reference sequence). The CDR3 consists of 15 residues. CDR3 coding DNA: TGTGCCAGCAGCCTGCGGAATTCTGGGGCCAACGTCCTGACTTTC. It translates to CASSLRNSGANVLTF.

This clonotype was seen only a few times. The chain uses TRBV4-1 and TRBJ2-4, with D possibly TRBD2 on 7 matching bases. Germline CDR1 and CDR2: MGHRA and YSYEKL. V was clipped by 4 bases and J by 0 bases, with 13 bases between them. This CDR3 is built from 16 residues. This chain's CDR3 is CASSLGGGQAKNIQYF. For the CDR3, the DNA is TGCGCCAGCAGCCTTGGCGGGGGACAAGCCAAAAACATTCAGTACTTC.

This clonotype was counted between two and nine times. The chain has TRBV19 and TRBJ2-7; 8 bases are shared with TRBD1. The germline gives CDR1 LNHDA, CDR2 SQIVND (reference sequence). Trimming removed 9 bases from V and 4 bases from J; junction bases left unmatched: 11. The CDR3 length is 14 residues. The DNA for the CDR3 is TGTGCCAGGACAGGGGACCCACCCTCGTACGAGCAGTACGTC. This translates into CARTGDPPSYEQYV.

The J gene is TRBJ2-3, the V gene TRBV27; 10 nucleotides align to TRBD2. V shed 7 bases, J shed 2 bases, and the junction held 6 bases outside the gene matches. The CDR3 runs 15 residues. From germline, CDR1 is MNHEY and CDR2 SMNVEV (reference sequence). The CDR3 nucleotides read TGTGCCAGCAACCGAGCGGGGGGGATCACAGATACGCAGTATTTT. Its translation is CASNRAGGITDTQYF.

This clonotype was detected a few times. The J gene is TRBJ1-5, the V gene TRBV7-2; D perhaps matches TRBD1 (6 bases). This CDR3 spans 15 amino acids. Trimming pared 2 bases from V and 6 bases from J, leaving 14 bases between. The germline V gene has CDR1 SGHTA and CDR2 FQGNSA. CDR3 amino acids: CASSLLGGGSQPQHF. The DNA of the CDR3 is TGTGCCAGCAGCTTACTAGGGGGAGGCAGTCAGCCCCAGCATTTT. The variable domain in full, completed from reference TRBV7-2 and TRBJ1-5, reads GAGVSQSPSNKVTEKGKDVELRCDPISGHTALYWYRQSLGQGLEFLIYFQGNSAPDKSGLPSDRFSAERTGGSVSTLTIQRTQQEDSAVYLCASSLLGGGSQPQHFGDGTRLSIL.

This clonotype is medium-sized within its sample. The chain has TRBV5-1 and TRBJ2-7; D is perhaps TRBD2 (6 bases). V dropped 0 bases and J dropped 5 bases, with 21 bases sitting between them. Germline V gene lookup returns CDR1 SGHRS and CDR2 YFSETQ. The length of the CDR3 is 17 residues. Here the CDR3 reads CASSLGWASGGKDEQYF. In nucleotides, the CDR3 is TGCGCCAGCAGCTTGGGATGGGCGTCTGGGGGGAAGGACGAGCAGTACTTC.

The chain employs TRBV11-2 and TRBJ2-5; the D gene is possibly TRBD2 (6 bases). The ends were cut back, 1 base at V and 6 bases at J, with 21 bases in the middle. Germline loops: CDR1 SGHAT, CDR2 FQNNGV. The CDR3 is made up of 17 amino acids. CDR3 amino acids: CASSLGRSEGGLKTQYF. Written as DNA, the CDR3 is TGTGCCAGCAGCTTAGGGAGGTCGGAGGGCGGGTTGAAGACCCAGTACTTC.

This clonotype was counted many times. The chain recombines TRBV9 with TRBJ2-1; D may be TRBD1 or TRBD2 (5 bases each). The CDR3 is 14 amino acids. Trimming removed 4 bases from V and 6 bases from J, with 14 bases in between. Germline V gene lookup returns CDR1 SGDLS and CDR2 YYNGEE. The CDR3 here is CASSPRGVANEQFF. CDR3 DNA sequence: TGTGCCAGCAGCCCCCGAGGGGTGGCCAATGAGCAGTTCTTC.

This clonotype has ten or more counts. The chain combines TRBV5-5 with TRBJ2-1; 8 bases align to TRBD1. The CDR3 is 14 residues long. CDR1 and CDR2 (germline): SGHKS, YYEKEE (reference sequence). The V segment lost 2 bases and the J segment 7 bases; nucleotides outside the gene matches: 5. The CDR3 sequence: CASSFGTGWNEQFF. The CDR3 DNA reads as TGTGCCAGCAGCTTCGGGACAGGATGGAATGAGCAGTTCTTC.

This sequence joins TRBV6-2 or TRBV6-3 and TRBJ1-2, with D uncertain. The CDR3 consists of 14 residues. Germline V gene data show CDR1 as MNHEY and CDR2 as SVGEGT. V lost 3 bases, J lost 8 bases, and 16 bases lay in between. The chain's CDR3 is CASSYARTLGGYTF. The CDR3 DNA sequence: TGTGCCAGCAGTTATGCCAGAACTTTAGGAGGCTACACCTTC.

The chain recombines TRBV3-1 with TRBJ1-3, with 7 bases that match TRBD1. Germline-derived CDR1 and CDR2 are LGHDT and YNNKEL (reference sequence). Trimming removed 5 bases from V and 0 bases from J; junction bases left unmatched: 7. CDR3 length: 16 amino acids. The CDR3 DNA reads TGTGCCAGCAGCTACGACAGGGCAAGCTCTGGAAACACCATATATTTT. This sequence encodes CASSYDRASSGNTIYF. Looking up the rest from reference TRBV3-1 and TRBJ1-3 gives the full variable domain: DTAVSQTPKYLVTQMGNDKSIKCEQNLGHDTMYWYKQDSKKFLKIMFSYNNKELIINETVPNRFSPKSPDKAHLNLHINSLELGDSAVYFCASSYDRASSGNTIYFGEGSWLTVV.